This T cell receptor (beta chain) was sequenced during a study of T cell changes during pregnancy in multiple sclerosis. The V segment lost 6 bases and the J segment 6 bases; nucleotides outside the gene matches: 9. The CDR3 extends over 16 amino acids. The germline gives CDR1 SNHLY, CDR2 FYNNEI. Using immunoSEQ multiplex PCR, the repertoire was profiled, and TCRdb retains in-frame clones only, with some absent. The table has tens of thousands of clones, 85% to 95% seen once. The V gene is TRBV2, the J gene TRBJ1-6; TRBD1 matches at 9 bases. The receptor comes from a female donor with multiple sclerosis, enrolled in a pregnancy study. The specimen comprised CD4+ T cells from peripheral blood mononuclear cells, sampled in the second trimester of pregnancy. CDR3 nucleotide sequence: TGTGCCAGCAGGGTTAATCCGGGACAGGGTAATTCACCCCTCCACTTT. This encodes CASRVNPGQGNSPLHF.